These T cell receptor beta chains were read from a single sample in a study of blood T cell repertoires in COVID-19. Sequencing used immunoSEQ multiplex PCR; TCRdb keeps in-frame clones, though not all of them. The sample yields about 180,000 clones, about 80% seen once. The sample consisted of PBMCs or T cells enriched from blood (not recorded which). The receptors were sampled from a man in his 60s who had been exposed to COVID-19. CDR3s include the opening cysteine and the closing phenylalanine or tryptophan. D genes are given only for firm matches. Clone size is stated in some rows and not others, as once, few, many or a class when expanded.

V	size	length	J	D	DNA	CDR3
TRBV27	-	16	TRBJ2-7	-	TGTGCCAGCAGTCCCCCGGGTAGCCGCCGGCCTCACGAGCAGTACTTC	CASSPPGSRRPHEQYF
TRBV18	-	16	TRBJ2-1	TRBD2	TGTGCCAGCTCACCACTAGTAAGCGGGAGGGCCTCCGAGCAGTTCTTC	CASSPLVSGRASEQFF
TRBV27	-	15	TRBJ1-3	-	TGTGCCAGCAGTTTAAGTCGGATGGCCCGGGGCACCATATATTTT	CASSLSRMARGTIYF
TRBV28	few	20	TRBJ2-1	TRBD2	TGTGCCAGCGGACAACTTGGCGGGGGGAGGAGGGAGAGGTCCTACAATGAGCAGTTCTTC	CASGQLGGGRRERSYNEQFF
TRBV12-3/TRBV12-4	few	13	TRBJ2-7	TRBD1	TGTGCCAGCAGTCTACAGGGGTCCTACGAGCAGTACTTC	CASSLQGSYEQYF
TRBV19	once	17	TRBJ1-5	-	TGTGCCAGTACTTACAGGGACACGGGCAGTAGCAATCAGCCCCAGCATTTT	CASTYRDTGSSNQPQHF
TRBV5-1	few	16	TRBJ2-5	TRBD2	TGCGCCAGCAGCTTGGCGACTAGCGGGAGCGGAGAGACCCAGTACTTC	CASSLATSGSGETQYF
TRBV3-1/TRBV3-2	once	16	TRBJ2-7	TRBD2	TGTGCCAGCAGCCAAACAAGACTAGCGGGAGTTGAGGTTCGGTACTTC	CASSQTRLAGVEVRYF
TRBV28	-	13	TRBJ1-1	-	TGTGCCAGCAACAAACAGGCGAACACTGAAGCTTTCTTT	CASNKQANTEAFF
TRBV2	-	14	TRBJ1-1	TRBD1	TGTGCCAGCAGTGGAAGGGTGACAGGGGCTGAAGCTTTCTTT	CASSGRVTGAEAFF
TRBV5-1	once	13	TRBJ2-5	TRBD1	TGCGCCAGCAGCTTGACAGGGGGGGAGACCCAGTACTTC	CASSLTGGETQYF
TRBV27	once	13	TRBJ2-7	-	TGTGCCAGCAGTTTGGGCAAATCCTACGAGCAGTACTTC	CASSLGKSYEQYF
TRBV2	-	14	TRBJ2-3	-	TGTGCCAGCCGTCCGGGTATGGGCACAGATACGCAGTATTTT	CASRPGMGTDTQYF
TRBV10-1	once	16	TRBJ1-1	TRBD1	TGCGCCAGCAGTGAGAGCGACAGGGGCCGGAACACTGAAGCTTTCTTT	CASSESDRGRNTEAFF
TRBV10-3	-	16	TRBJ2-1	-	TGTGCCATCAGTGAGAGAGGTGGGAGCTCCTACAATGAGCAGTTCTTC	CAISERGGSSYNEQFF
TRBV7-2	-	14	TRBJ1-1	-	TGTGCCAGCAGCTCGAGGACGTCAGGGACTGAAGCTTTCTTT	CASSSRTSGTEAFF
TRBV5-1	-	13	TRBJ2-7	-	TGCGCCAGCAGCTCAGACAATCAACTCGAGCAGTACTTC	CASSSDNQLEQYF